The 14 T cell receptor beta chains given below trace back to one sample, sequenced in a study of blood T cells in healthy people across ages. A sample-barcoded 5' primer and a J-beta primer mix were used in a second PCR of roughly 7 to 11 cycles. One entry per CDR3 protein results from TCRdb running MiXCR on the 5' RACE reads. The data hold some 1.5 million distinct CDR3 sequences, with about 45% observed a single time. The source material was blood. The receptors originated from a woman between 18 and 29 years old in good health.

The V call is TRBV29-1, the J call TRBJ2-3; 10 nucleotides align to TRBD1. The CDR3 spans 15 residues. The V gene's germline CDR1 is SQVTM and CDR2 ANQGSEA. V was pared by 3 bases and J by 3 bases, with 6 bases of the junction left unmatched. The CDR3 DNA is TGCAGCGTTGAGGGACAGGGGAAGGGTACAGATACGCAGTATTTT. Translating gives CSVEGQGKGTDTQYF.

This clonotype was found many times. The chain is built from TRBV6-4 and TRBJ2-3, with 10 nucleotides matching TRBD2. V dropped 3 bases and J dropped 4; count of bases not matched to a gene: 1. Per the germline V gene, CDR1 is MRHNA and CDR2 is SNTAGT. This CDR3 has 14 residues. The CDR3 DNA reads as TGTGCCAGCAGTGAAAGCGGGGGGGCAGATACGCAGTATTTT. Protein sequence: CASSESGGADTQYF.

A single count supports this clonotype. The CDR3: CATDSGRASPAIEQFF. The DNA of the CDR3 is TGTGCCACCGATAGCGGGAGGGCCTCTCCGGCAATTGAGCAGTTCTTC. The chain links TRBV6-1 to TRBJ2-1; 11 bases are shared with TRBD2. The V and J ends lost 10 bases and 9 bases, in that order; junction bases with no gene match: 17. There are 16 residues in the CDR3. Germline-derived CDR1 and CDR2 are MNHNS and SASEGT.

V usage is TRBV18 and J usage is TRBJ1-1; D ambiguous. The CDR3 is made up of 15 amino acids. The V gene lost 1 base and the J gene lost 1 base, with 10 bases spanning the gap. The germline V gene has CDR1 KGHSH and CDR2 LQKENI. This CDR3 reads CASSPLADGNTEAFF. CDR3 nucleotides: TGTGCCAGCTCACCACTGGCAGACGGGAACACTGAAGCTTTCTTT.

The V gene is TRBV5-1, the J gene TRBJ2-1; either TRBD1 or TRBD2 may fit D (5 bases each). The germline CDR1 and CDR2 sequences are SGHRS and YFSETQ. The CDR3 loop spans 14 amino acids. V was shortened by 3 bases and J by 9 bases, with 16 bases between the two germline ends. CDR3 protein: CASSSQGPAVEQFF. In DNA, the CDR3 is TGCGCCAGCAGCTCGCAGGGACCTGCGGTTGAGCAGTTCTTC.

The rearrangement uses TRBV7-8 and TRBJ1-1, with D tentatively TRBD1 (6 bases). V gave up 1 base and J gave up 5 bases, with 14 bases separating them. From germline, CDR1 is SGHVS and CDR2 FQNEAQ. This CDR3 has 15 residues. The CDR3 DNA is TGTGCCAGCAGCTTAGAGGGGGGGGGGGGTACTGAAGCTTTCTTT. Amino acid sequence: CASSLEGGGGTEAFF.

The chain links TRBV6-2 or TRBV6-3 to TRBJ2-1; D may match TRBD1 or TRBD2 (6 bases each). Looked up from germline, CDR1 is MNHEY and CDR2 is SVGEGT. Trimming cost V 2 bases and J 5 bases, with 13 bases left between them. CDR3 length: 15 amino acids. CDR3 sequence (DNA): TGTGCCAGCAGTTACACAGGGAGGAGCAACAATGAGCAGTTCTTC. Translated, it gives CASSYTGRSNNEQFF.

The chain links TRBV24-1 to TRBJ2-5; D is uncertain. Germline lookup yields CDR1 KGHDR and CDR2 SFDVKD. The CDR3 consists of 11 residues. V lost 2 bases, J lost 5 bases, and 2 bases lay in between. The CDR3 region is CATSDYETQYF. CDR3 nucleotide sequence: TGTGCCACCAGTGATTATGAGACCCAGTACTTC.

The table lists this clonotype with a few counts. J is TRBJ2-7 and V is TRBV10-3; perhaps TRBD1 as D (6 bases). CDR3 length: 16 amino acids. Germline-derived CDR1 and CDR2 are ENHRY and SYGVKD. V was clipped by 11 bases and J by 0 bases, with 23 bases between them. The CDR3 sequence: CAVRGDKTGSSYEQYF. CDR3 bases: TGTGCCGTAAGGGGTGACAAGACAGGCAGCTCCTACGAGCAGTACTTC.

This clonotype was counted between two and nine times. V and J are TRBV10-3 and TRBJ1-2; D gene unclear. The CDR3 has 15 amino acids. V gave up 10 bases and J gave up 4 bases, with 22 bases separating them. Per the germline V gene, CDR1 is ENHRY and CDR2 is SYGVKD. CDR3 protein: CATQQQRGFSYGYTF. CDR3 coding DNA: TGTGCCACGCAACAACAGCGGGGATTTTCCTATGGCTACACCTTC.

Of note for this clonotype: A much larger clone sits a single nucleotide away, making a read error possible. V and J are TRBV6-2 or TRBV6-3 and TRBJ2-1, with 9 bases lining up with TRBD2. V trimming: 6 bases; J trimming: 6 bases; junction bases outside the gene matches: 3. The CDR3 consists of 13 residues. Germline CDR1 MNHEY, CDR2 SVGEGT. The CDR3 region has the DNA TGTGCCAGCAGCCGACTAGCGGCCAATGAGCAGTTCTTC. This codes for CASSRLAANEQFF.

This clonotype was seen more than once but under ten times. The V and J genes are TRBV20-1 and TRBJ1-2; TRBD1 might be the D (6 bases). The CDR3 length is 17 residues. CDR1 and CDR2 from the germline V gene are DFQATT and SNEGSKA (reference sequence). V was trimmed by 5 bases and J by 2 bases, leaving 24 bases between them. The CDR3 DNA is TGCAGTGCTTATAACGTGGGGGGCGACTCTCCCAACTATGGCTACACCTTC. This codes for CSAYNVGGDSPNYGYTF.

CDR3 coding DNA: TGCAGTGCTAGAGATTTTTGGACTAGCGGATCCACAGATACGCAGTATTTT. As protein: CSARDFWTSGSTDTQYF. This chain links TRBV20-1 with TRBJ2-3; 10 bases are a match to TRBD2. The CDR3 extends over 17 amino acids. With 0 bases clipped from V and 2 bases from J, the junction kept 8 bases outside the gene matches. Germline V CDR1 and CDR2: DFQATT, SNEGSKA (reference sequence).

The V and J genes are TRBV20-1 and TRBJ1-2; D remains ambiguous. The V gene lost 2 bases and the J gene lost 5 bases, with 12 bases spanning the gap. From germline, CDR1 is DFQATT and CDR2 SNEGSKA (reference sequence). The CDR3 sequence is 13 residues long. The DNA of the CDR3 is TGCAGTGCTAGAAAGGCTGGTCTATATGGCTACACCTTC. It codes for CSARKAGLYGYTF.